This is a list of T cell receptor beta chains from one sample in a study of shared clonotypes between healthy human individuals. Libraries were prepared by immunoSEQ multiplex PCR; TCRdb keeps only in-frame clonotypes and omits some of them. The sample holds more than 1 million clones; 75% to 80% are singletons and the top ten take more than 0.45%. The specimen was memory CD4+ T cells from PBMCs. All receptors come from a man younger than 30 in good health. Some clones in this sample may be carry-over from other donors' samples. Both conserved end residues are part of each CDR3. The D gene is left open where the match is weak. Clone size appears in some rows only: once, few, many, or a class for an expanded clone.

CDR3nt: TGTGCCAGCAGTTTATGGGGGGCGGGCTATAGCAATCAGCCCCAGCATTTT
CDR3aa: CASSLWGAGYSNQPQHF
d_gene: .
j_gene: TRBJ1-5
v_gene: TRBV28
abundance: .

CDR3nt: TGTGCCAGCAGCCCCGACGGGCAGGCTAAGTTCTTC
CDR3aa: CASSPDGQAKFF
d_gene: .
j_gene: TRBJ2-1
v_gene: TRBV9
abundance: .

CDR3nt: TGTGCCAGCAGCTTGCGACAGCGCAATGAGCAGTTCTTC
CDR3aa: CASSLRQRNEQFF
d_gene: .
j_gene: TRBJ2-1
v_gene: TRBV5-8
abundance: .

CDR3nt: TGTGCCAGCAGCTTGGGACTAGCGGCCTCCTACGAGCAGTACTTC
CDR3aa: CASSLGLAASYEQYF
d_gene: TRBD2
j_gene: TRBJ2-7
v_gene: TRBV11-2
abundance: once

CDR3nt: TGCGCCAGCAGCCCACGTACGGGCTACTCCTATGGCTACACCTTC
CDR3aa: CASSPRTGYSYGYTF
d_gene: .
j_gene: TRBJ1-2
v_gene: TRBV5-1
abundance: .

CDR3nt: TGTGCCAGCAGCTTAGGGGGACAGCAGGCCGATGAGCAGTTCTTC
CDR3aa: CASSLGGQQADEQFF
d_gene: TRBD1
j_gene: TRBJ2-1
v_gene: TRBV7-2
abundance: .

CDR3nt: TGTGCCAGCAGCTGGGGTAACGGGTACGAGCAGTACTTC
CDR3aa: CASSWGNGYEQYF
d_gene: .
j_gene: TRBJ2-7
v_gene: TRBV7-9
abundance: .

CDR3nt: TGCGCCAGCAGCCTGGACAGGGGATGGTCACCCCTCCACTTT
CDR3aa: CASSLDRGWSPLHF
d_gene: TRBD1
j_gene: TRBJ1-6
v_gene: TRBV5-1
abundance: .

CDR3nt: TGTGCCAGCAGCTTAGGAGGGTTCGGGGGAAGACAGCCCCAGCATTTT
CDR3aa: CASSLGGFGGRQPQHF
d_gene: .
j_gene: TRBJ1-5
v_gene: TRBV7-2
abundance: .

CDR3nt: TGTGCCAGCAGTGAGAGGGATAACTATGGCTACACCTTC
CDR3aa: CASSERDNYGYTF
d_gene: .
j_gene: TRBJ1-2
v_gene: TRBV2
abundance: .

CDR3nt: TGCGCCAGCAGCTTGGAGGTAGGGGAATTGAGGGAAGCTTTCTTT
CDR3aa: CASSLEVGELREAFF
d_gene: .
j_gene: TRBJ1-1
v_gene: TRBV5-1
abundance: few

CDR3nt: TGTGCCAGCAGGTCTTTTCTGGGGGTCGGCAACTATGGCTACACCTTC
CDR3aa: CASRSFLGVGNYGYTF
d_gene: .
j_gene: TRBJ1-2
v_gene: TRBV28
abundance: .